Following are 30 T cell receptor beta chains from one sample sequenced in a study of blood T cell repertoires in COVID-19. Data came from immunoSEQ multiplex PCR; TCRdb stores just in-frame clones and leaves some out. The top ten clones hold 3% to 4.5% of a sample with about 140,000 clones, 80% to 85% of them seen once. Sequenced sample: peripheral blood. These receptors were taken from a woman between 55 and 75 years old with acute or convalescent COVID-19.

This chain links TRBV2 with TRBJ2-2, with 7 nucleotides matching TRBD2. The CDR3 extends over 16 amino acids. The V segment lost 2 bases and the J segment 7 bases; nucleotides outside the gene matches: 10. Germline assignment: CDR1 SNHLY and CDR2 FYNNEI. CDR3 DNA sequence: TGTGCCAGCAGTGAAAGGGCGGGAGCGGGTGTCGGGGAGCTGTTTTTT. Translation gives CASSERAGAGVGELFF. The full variable domain, completed using reference TRBV2 and TRBJ2-2, is EPEVTQTPSHQVTQMGQEVILRCVPISNHLYFYWYRQILGQKVEFLVSFYNNEISEKSEIFDDQFSVERPDGSNFTLKIRSTKLEDSAMYFCASSERAGAGVGELFFGEGSRLTVL.

The V gene is TRBV30, the J gene TRBJ2-2; D is ambiguous. Germline CDR1 GTSNPN, CDR2 SVGIG (reference sequence). This CDR3 is 14 amino acids long. Trimming left V 0 bases short and J 3 bases short, with 8 bases between. CDR3 nucleotides: TGTGCCTGGAGTGTCGTGGTAGACACCGGGGAGCTGTTTTTT. It is translated as CAWSVVVDTGELFF.

V and J are TRBV6-5 and TRBJ1-1, with D maybe TRBD1 (6 bases). The CDR3 loop spans 13 amino acids. Germline-derived CDR1 and CDR2 are MNHEY and SVGAGI. V gave up 10 bases and J gave up 1 base, with 13 bases separating them. CDR3 coding DNA: TGTGCCACCAAAACAGGGCCGAACACTGAAGCTTTCTTT. Protein sequence: CATKTGPNTEAFF.

J is TRBJ1-1 and V is TRBV27; D is unclear. The CDR3 contains 17 residues. The V and J ends lost 6 bases and 6 bases respectively, with 26 bases between them. Looked up from germline, CDR1 is MNHEY and CDR2 is SMNVEV (reference sequence). The CDR3 here is CASSLFPIRSYLAEAFF. CDR3 in DNA: TGTGCCAGCAGCCTATTTCCTATCCGGAGTTACCTCGCTGAAGCTTTCTTT.

The rearrangement links TRBV24-1 to TRBJ2-5; 11 bases are shared with TRBD2. J lost 5 bases, V lost 4 bases, and 5 bases had no gene match. Germline CDR1 is KGHDR and CDR2 is SFDVKD. CDR3 length: 15 residues. The CDR3 is CATSDSRTSGETQYF. The CDR3 bases are TGTGCCACCAGTGACAGTCGGACTAGCGGGGAGACCCAGTACTTC.

V is TRBV30 and J is TRBJ1-2; the match to TRBD1 covers 9 bases. Germline V gives CDR1 GTSNPN, CDR2 SVGIG (reference sequence). V shed 0 bases, J shed 8 bases, and the junction held 1 base outside the gene matches. This CDR3 spans 12 amino acids. This CDR3 reads CAWSVQGAGYTF. CDR3 bases: TGTGCCTGGAGTGTACAGGGGGCCGGCTACACCTTC. Based on the CDR3 plus reference TRBV30 and TRBJ1-2, the full variable domain is SQTIHQWPATLVQPVGSPLSLECTVEGTSNPNLYWYRQAAGRGLQLLFYSVGIGQISSEVPQNLSASRPQDRQFILSSKKLLLSDSGFYLCAWSVQGAGYTFGSGTRLTVV.

The rearrangement links TRBV7-9 to TRBJ2-3; D possibly corresponds to TRBD1 (6 bases). The CDR3 length is 14 residues. V was trimmed by 2 bases and J by 2 bases, leaving 8 bases between them. Per the germline V gene, CDR1 is SEHNR and CDR2 is FQNEAQ (reference sequence). The CDR3 region is CASSLQGHTDTQYF. In nucleotides, the CDR3 is TGTGCCAGCAGCTTACAGGGGCACACAGATACGCAGTATTTT.

J is TRBJ1-5 and V is TRBV7-2; D is undetermined. Trimming removed 4 bases from V and 2 bases from J, with 6 bases in between. The CDR3 is 13 residues long. In germline, CDR1 is SGHTA, CDR2 FQGNSA. The CDR3 sequence: CASSSTRNQPQHF. In DNA, the CDR3 is TGTGCCAGCAGCTCCACACGCAATCAGCCCCAGCATTTT. The whole variable domain, remainder taken from reference TRBV7-2 and TRBJ1-5, is GAGVSQSPSNKVTEKGKDVELRCDPISGHTALYWYRQSLGQGLEFLIYFQGNSAPDKSGLPSDRFSAERTGGSVSTLTIQRTQQEDSAVYLCASSSTRNQPQHFGDGTRLSIL.

This clone is a singleton in its sample. CDR3 DNA sequence: TGTGCCAGCAGCCGCCTCACCGGGACTAGCGGGAACAATGAGCAGTTCTTC. This translates into CASSRLTGTSGNNEQFF. The V and J genes are TRBV11-3 and TRBJ2-1; 13 nucleotides align to TRBD2. This CDR3 comprises 17 residues. The germline CDR1 and CDR2 sequences are SGHNT and YENEEA. V gave up 5 bases and J gave up 5 bases; unmatched junction bases: 9. The variable domain in full, completed from reference TRBV11-3 and TRBJ2-1, reads EAGVVQSPRYKIIEKKQPVAFWCNPISGHNTLYWYLQNLGQGPELLIRYENEEAVDDSQLPKDRFSAERLKGVDSTLKIQPAELGDSAVYLCASSRLTGTSGNNEQFFGPGTRLTVL.

This clone came up many times. V usage is TRBV24-1 and J usage is TRBJ2-5; 9 bases agree with TRBD1. The V gene's germline CDR1 is KGHDR and CDR2 SFDVKD. Unmatched junction bases numbered 1, after V lost 4 bases and J lost 8 bases. The CDR3 spans 12 residues. The DNA of the CDR3 is TGTGCCACCAGTGAGGGACAGGGCACCCAGTACTTC. This gives the protein CATSEGQGTQYF.

The rearrangement links TRBV11-2 to TRBJ1-1, with D perhaps matching TRBD1 (5 bases). The CDR3 runs to 14 residues. CDR1 and CDR2 (germline): SGHAT, FQNNGV. Trimming removed 3 bases from V and 1 base from J, with 9 bases in between. DNA of the CDR3: TGTGCCAGCAGCTTTGGGGGGGGGAACACTGAAGCTTTCTTT. Encoded protein: CASSFGGGNTEAFF. Variable domain in full (rest from reference TRBV11-2 and TRBJ1-1): EAGVAQSPRYKIIEKRQSVAFWCNPISGHATLYWYQQILGQGPKLLIQFQNNGVVDDSQLPKDRFSAERLKGVDSTLKIQPAKLEDSAVYLCASSFGGGNTEAFFGQGTRLTVV.

This chain links TRBV10-3 with TRBJ1-5, with D perhaps matching TRBD1 (5 bases). V lost 2 bases and J lost 6, with 11 bases in between. CDR1 is ENHRY and CDR2 is SYGVKD in the germline V gene. This CDR3 comprises 14 residues. The CDR3 loop reads CAISEGGGSQPQHF. The CDR3 DNA is TGTGCCATCAGTGAGGGCGGGGGATCTCAGCCCCAGCATTTT.

With regard to this clone: Other DNA sequences in the sample encode the same CDR3. The rearrangement links TRBV24-1 to TRBJ1-5; no clear D. The germline V gene encodes CDR1 KGHDR and CDR2 SFDVKD. V was trimmed by 5 bases and J by 2 bases, leaving 6 bases between them. The CDR3 sequence is 13 residues long. The CDR3 DNA reads TGTGCCACCAGTGTCGGGGGCAATCAGCCCCAGCATTTT. Encoded protein: CATSVGGNQPQHF.

DNA for the CDR3: TGCAGTGCTAGTCGTCAGGGCCAAACTGAAGCTTTCTTT. It yields the protein CSASRQGQTEAFF. V is TRBV20-1 and J is TRBJ1-1; perhaps TRBD1 as D (5 bases). V gave up 3 bases and J gave up 5 bases, with 13 bases separating them. This CDR3 has 13 amino acids. CDR1 DFQATT and CDR2 SNEGSKA come from the germline V gene (reference sequence).

This clone occurred a few times. CDR3 residues: CASSIGEGNYGYTF. The CDR3, as DNA: TGTGCCAGTAGTATAGGGGAGGGAAACTATGGCTACACCTTC. The chain links TRBV19 to TRBJ1-2, with no clear D. The ends were cut back, 1 base at V and 2 bases at J, with 8 bases in the middle. The CDR3 is 14 residues long. Germline V gene lookup returns CDR1 LNHDA and CDR2 SQIVND (reference sequence).

This chain links TRBV28 with TRBJ2-5, with a weak D call TRBD1 (5 bases). The CDR3 is 15 residues long. Germline V CDR1 and CDR2: MDHEN, SYDVKM. Trimming cost V 3 bases and J 4 bases, with 15 bases left between them. The CDR3 sequence is CASSFLPAQGETQYF. DNA for the CDR3: TGTGCCAGCAGTTTTCTCCCGGCGCAGGGAGAGACCCAGTACTTC.

J is TRBJ2-1 and V is TRBV3-1 (or the pseudogene TRBV3-2), with D possibly TRBD1 on 5 matching bases. The CDR3 covers 12 residues. V was trimmed by 4 bases and J by 12 bases, leaving 13 bases between them. CDR1 is LGHDT and CDR2 is YNNKEL in the germline V gene (reference sequence). The DNA of the CDR3 is TGTGCCAGCAGCCGGGAAGGGGTTGGGCAGTTCTTC. Protein sequence: CASSREGVGQFF.

The rearrangement joins TRBV21-1 to TRBJ1-1; the table's D call TRBD1 went unverified against the DNA. TRBV21-1 is a pseudogene locus. The CDR3 sequence is 17 residues long. The CDR3 DNA follows: TGTGCCAGCAGCCCCCGGTACAGGGAGCACATGAACACTGAAGCTTTCTTT. It is translated as CASSPRYREHMNTEAFF.

The gene calls are TRBV14 and TRBJ2-5; D is unclear. Trimming pared 3 bases from V and 5 bases from J, leaving 10 bases between. The CDR3 runs 13 residues. The germline CDR1 and CDR2 sequences are SGHDN and FVKESK. The CDR3 bases are TGTGCCAGCAGCCAGGCCAGTAGCGAGACCCAGTACTTC. Amino acids: CASSQASSETQYF.

The chain employs TRBV5-1 and TRBJ1-4; 9 bases fit TRBD1. With V trimmed by 0 bases and J by 8 bases, 5 bases remained unmatched. The CDR3 runs 15 residues. Germline V gene sequence: CDR1 SGHRS, CDR2 YFSETQ. The CDR3 loop is CASSLAGTGSEKLFF. CDR3 coding DNA: TGCGCCAGCAGCTTGGCGGGGACAGGGAGCGAAAAACTGTTTTTT.

The chain links TRBV28 to TRBJ1-1; 8 positions agree with TRBD1. The CDR3 has 14 amino acids. Germline values: CDR1 MDHEN, CDR2 SYDVKM. The ends lost 5 bases at V and 6 bases at J; junction bases unmatched: 8. CDR3 sequence reads: CASSPQTGDAEAFF. For the CDR3, the DNA is TGTGCCAGCAGTCCCCAGACAGGGGACGCTGAAGCTTTCTTT.

CDR3 coding DNA: TGTGCCAGTCCCGGTGGAGGTAATGAAAAACTGTTTTTT. Amino acid sequence: CASPGGGNEKLFF. The chain joins TRBV25-1 to TRBJ1-4; no clear D gene. Germline values: CDR1 MGHDK, CDR2 SYGVNS. V was cut by 9 bases and J by 4 bases, with 12 bases left in between. The CDR3 runs to 13 residues.

The rearrangement joins TRBV6-6 to TRBJ2-7; tentative D call: TRBD1 (6 bases). Trimming stripped 2 bases from V and 4 bases from J, with 12 bases between. The CDR3 loop spans 14 amino acids. Germline CDR1 MNHNY, CDR2 SVGAGI (reference sequence). The CDR3 is CASSYVIQGYEQYF. The CDR3 nucleotides are TGTGCCAGCAGTTACGTAATACAGGGATACGAGCAGTACTTC.

The chain uses TRBV6-2 or TRBV6-3 and TRBJ2-5; D not certain. The V end lost 4 bases, the J end lost 4 bases, and 4 bases lay between the germline ends. CDR3 length equals 11 residues. Germline CDR1 and CDR2: MNHEY and SVGEGT. The CDR3 sequence: CASSWRETQYF. CDR3 coding DNA: TGTGCCAGCAGTTGGAGAGAGACCCAGTACTTC.

The chain employs TRBV5-1 and TRBJ2-5; D gene uncertain. CDR3 size: 15 residues. The germline V gene encodes CDR1 SGHRS and CDR2 YFSETQ. The ends were cut back, 1 base at V and 5 bases at J, with 15 bases in the middle. CDR3 nucleotides: TGCGCCAGCAGCTTGTTGGGTAGCAGATGGGAGACCCAGTACTTC. The encoded protein is CASSLLGSRWETQYF.

Only a few counts were recorded for this clone. The CDR3: CASRGQEISNQPQHF. In DNA, the CDR3 is TGTGCCAGCAGAGGACAGGAGATTAGCAATCAGCCCCAGCATTTT. V gene TRBV28 combines with J gene TRBJ1-5, with 7 bases that match TRBD1. Trimming cost V 6 bases and J 0 bases; bases outside gene matches: 5. The germline CDR1 and CDR2 sequences are MDHEN and SYDVKM. This CDR3 spans 15 amino acids.

V usage is TRBV30 and J usage is TRBJ2-5, with 7 bases fitting TRBD2. CDR1 is GTSNPN and CDR2 is SVGIG in the germline V gene (reference sequence). Trimming cost V 0 bases and J 4 bases; bases outside gene matches: 5. CDR3 size: 14 residues. The CDR3: CAWSVLGGGETQYF. The CDR3, as DNA: TGTGCCTGGAGTGTATTAGGCGGGGGAGAGACCCAGTACTTC. Using reference TRBV30 and TRBJ2-5 for the parts outside the CDR3, the full variable domain is SQTIHQWPATLVQPVGSPLSLECTVEGTSNPNLYWYRQAAGRGLQLLFYSVGIGQISSEVPQNLSASRPQDRQFILSSKKLLLSDSGFYLCAWSVLGGGETQYFGPGTRLLVL.

The V gene is TRBV6-5, the J gene TRBJ2-7; D is possibly TRBD1 (6 bases). This CDR3 is built from 15 residues. Trimming took 2 bases from V and 1 from J, leaving 12 bases between them. The V gene's germline CDR1 is MNHEY and CDR2 SVGAGI. The CDR3 loop is CASSYQGTFSYEQYF. The CDR3 DNA reads TGTGCCAGCAGTTACCAGGGGACGTTTTCCTACGAGCAGTACTTC.

The chain links TRBV14 to TRBJ2-1; a weak D match, TRBD2 (6 bases). The CDR3 is 16 amino acids. V lost 4 bases and J 7 bases, leaving 20 bases between the germline ends. The germline CDR1 and CDR2 sequences are SGHDN and FVKESK. In nucleotides, the CDR3 is TGTGCCAGCAGCCCTCATAGCGGATTGAGTAGGAATGAGCAGTTCTTC. It encodes CASSPHSGLSRNEQFF. Filled out from reference TRBV14 and TRBJ2-1, the complete variable domain reads EAGVTQFPSHSVIEKGQTVTLRCDPISGHDNLYWYRRVMGKEIKFLLHFVKESKQDESGMPNNRFLAERTGGTYSTLKVQPAELEDSGVYFCASSPHSGLSRNEQFFGPGTRLTVL.

The CDR3 reads CASKAGRAVSTQYF. The DNA for the CDR3 is TGTGCCAGCAAGGCCGGGAGGGCCGTGAGCACGCAGTATTTT. The chain employs TRBV27 and TRBJ2-3; 8 bases agree with TRBD2. CDR1 is MNHEY, CDR2 SMNVEV, per germline (reference sequence). J gave up 9 bases and V 7 bases, and 12 bases lay outside the gene matches. The length of the CDR3 is 14 residues.